What follows are 22 T cell receptor beta chains derived from one specimen sequenced in a study of response to subunit inactivated influenza vaccine. Via MiXCR, TCRdb re-called the RT-PCR reads, giving one row per CDR3 protein. This sample has approximately 730,000 distinct CDR3 sequences; over 11% occur once, and the top ten carry less than 9%. The starting material was PBMCs from blood, obtained around 14 days before vaccination. The source is a man aged 50-60 years who received an inactivated influenza vaccine.

The chain uses TRBV20-1 and TRBJ2-3; 10 positions match TRBD2. Germline V gene data show CDR1 as DFQATT and CDR2 as SNEGSKA (reference sequence). The CDR3 contains 17 residues. J gave up 0 bases and V 1 base, and 7 bases lay outside the gene matches. For the CDR3, the DNA is TGCAGTGCTAGAGGGCTAGCGGGGGTAACTAGCACAGATACGCAGTATTTT. Translating it yields CSARGLAGVTSTDTQYF.

The chain combines TRBV20-1 with TRBJ2-1; 10 positions match TRBD1. The CDR3 spans 14 residues. The J segment lost 1 base and the V segment lost 6 bases, leaving 3 bases of the junction unmatched. Germline CDR1 is DFQATT and CDR2 is SNEGSKA (reference sequence). CDR3 sequence: CSARDRGSYNEQFF. The CDR3 region has the DNA TGCAGTGCCAGGGACAGGGGTTCCTACAATGAGCAGTTCTTC.

This clonotype was seen many times. J is TRBJ1-2 and V is TRBV6-6, with unresolved D. The CDR3 is 13 residues long. With 3 bases removed from V and 1 base from J, the gap between germline ends came to 6 bases. The germline V gene has CDR1 MNHNY and CDR2 SVGAGI (reference sequence). The CDR3 DNA is TGTGCCAGCAGTTATAGGGATAACTATGGCTACACCTTC. Translation: CASSYRDNYGYTF.

The chain employs TRBV10-3 and TRBJ2-6, with TRBD1 matching 11 bases. Germline lookup yields CDR1 ENHRY and CDR2 SYGVKD. The CDR3 totals 17 residues. V lost 4 bases and J lost 1; bases outside the gene matches: 3. This chain's CDR3 is CAISGGQGESGANVLTF. The CDR3 nucleotides read TGTGCCATCAGTGGGGGACAGGGGGAATCTGGGGCCAACGTCCTGACTTTC.

This clonotype was seen once. V and J are TRBV6-5 and TRBJ2-7; D is tentatively TRBD1 or TRBD2 (5 bases each). Germline loops: CDR1 MNHEY, CDR2 SVGAGI. V dropped 4 bases and J dropped 3 bases, with 19 bases sitting between them. The CDR3 spans 16 residues. CDR3 nucleotides: TGTGCCAGCAGTTCCTCACGGGGCCCGAGGGGCTACGAGCAGTACTTC. This translates into CASSSSRGPRGYEQYF.

This clonotype occurred a few times. The J gene is TRBJ2-4, the V gene TRBV30; D possibly corresponds to TRBD1 (5 bases). The V end lost 0 bases, the J end lost 0 bases, and 12 bases lay between the germline ends. CDR3 length: 16 residues. The germline gives CDR1 GTSNPN, CDR2 SVGIG (reference sequence). The CDR3 region has the DNA TGTGCCTGGAGTGTACTCCGTCAGGGAGCCAAAAACATTCAGTACTTC. Translated: CAWSVLRQGAKNIQYF.

This clonotype was seen only a few times. This chain uses TRBV7-3 with TRBJ2-1; 11 bases agree with TRBD2. Trimming took 5 bases from V and 4 from J; bases not matched to a gene: 7. Germline V CDR1 and CDR2: SGHTA, FQGTGA. CDR3 length: 16 residues. CDR3 loop: CASSQTGTSGYNEQFF. CDR3 coding DNA: TGTGCCAGCAGCCAGACAGGGACTAGCGGATACAATGAGCAGTTCTTC.

There are a few counts of this clonotype. The chain couples TRBV7-6 to TRBJ2-7; maybe TRBD1 (6 bases). Looked up from germline, CDR1 is SGHVS and CDR2 is FNYEAQ. V lost 6 bases and J lost 2, with 17 bases in between. The CDR3 covers 15 residues. The CDR3, as DNA: TGTGCCAGCAGTTCGAAGACAGGCTACACCTACGAGCAGTACTTC. Its protein product is CASSSKTGYTYEQYF. Full variable domain (outside the CDR3, taken from reference TRBV7-6 and TRBJ2-7): GAGVSQSPRYKVTKRGQDVALRCDPISGHVSLYWYRQALGQGPEFLTYFNYEAQQDKSGLPNDRFSAERPEGSISTLTIQRTEQRDSAMYRCASSSKTGYTYEQYFGPGTRLTVT.

This clonotype has a count of ten or more. The chain combines TRBV7-2 with TRBJ2-1; 9 bases line up with TRBD2. Trimming removed 2 bases from V and 2 bases from J; junction bases left unmatched: 25. CDR1 and CDR2 (germline): SGHTA, FQGNSA. The CDR3 sequence is 23 residues long. CDR3 nucleotides: TGTGCCAGCAGCTTACGGACCGGGTTCGGCGGGAGGGATATCCGAACAACCTACAATGAGCAGTTCTTC. The encoded protein is CASSLRTGFGGRDIRTTYNEQFF.

This clonotype was recorded many times. The rearrangement uses TRBV5-8 and TRBJ2-2, with D perhaps matching TRBD2 (7 bases). Germline V gives CDR1 SGHTS, CDR2 YDEGEE. Trimming removed 6 bases from V and 6 bases from J, with 15 bases in between. This CDR3 is built from 14 residues. CDR3 DNA sequence: TGTGCCAGCAACCCCGGGGGGCTTGCCGGGGAGCTGTTTTTT. Translating it yields CASNPGGLAGELFF.

This sequence joins TRBV10-3 and TRBJ1-1; TRBD1 matches 10 bases. The CDR3 is 14 amino acids. Germline assignment: CDR1 ENHRY and CDR2 SYGVKD. Germline trimming cut 10 bases from V and 1 base from J; bases unmatched to any gene: 6. This chain's CDR3 is CATGQGNGNTEAFF. As DNA, the CDR3 is TGTGCCACGGGACAGGGGAATGGGAACACTGAAGCTTTCTTT.

The CDR3 region is CASSKDRWDQPQHF. The CDR3 region has the DNA TGTGCCAGTAGTAAGGACAGGTGGGATCAGCCCCAGCATTTT. The V and J genes are TRBV19 and TRBJ1-5; TRBD1 matches at 7 bases. Trimming at V came to 4 bases and at J to 5 bases, leaving 5 bases not matched to a gene. The CDR3 runs 14 residues. Germline V CDR1 and CDR2: LNHDA, SQIVND (reference sequence).

This rearrangement joins TRBV5-1 to TRBJ2-3; 8 nucleotides align to TRBD2. Trimming at V came to 6 bases and at J to 3 bases, leaving 3 bases not matched to a gene. The CDR3 has 13 residues. Looked up from germline, CDR1 is SGHRS and CDR2 is YFSETQ. CDR3 DNA sequence: TGCGCCAGCATCGGACTAGCTACAGATACGCAGTATTTT. Amino acids: CASIGLATDTQYF. The full variable domain, with the rest looked up from reference TRBV5-1 and TRBJ2-3, is KAGVTQTPRYLIKTRGQQVTLSCSPISGHRSVSWYQQTPGQGLQFLFEYFSETQRNKGNFPGRFSGRQFSNSRSEMNVSTLELGDSALYLCASIGLATDTQYFGPGTRLTVL.

This chain uses TRBV25-1 with TRBJ1-6, with 9 bases aligning to TRBD1. The germline V gene has CDR1 MGHDK and CDR2 SYGVNS. The junction had 7 bases not matched to a gene; V was cut back by 4 bases and J by 9 bases. This CDR3 has 15 residues. The CDR3 coding sequence is TGTGCCAGCAGTGCCTCCGGGACAGGGTTTTCACCCCTCCACTTT. Translating gives CASSASGTGFSPLHF. Based on the CDR3 plus reference TRBV25-1 and TRBJ1-6, the full variable domain is EADIYQTPRYLVIGTGKKITLECSQTMGHDKMYWYQQDPGMELHLIHYSYGVNSTEKGDLSSESTVSRIRTEHFPLTLESARPSHTSQYLCASSASGTGFSPLHFGNGTRLTVT.

V and J are TRBV6-5 and TRBJ2-3; no definite D call. Germline V CDR1 and CDR2: MNHEY, SVGAGI. The CDR3 extends over 14 amino acids. The ends were cut back, 2 bases at V and 1 base at J, with 7 bases in the middle. Written as DNA, the CDR3 is TGTGCCAGCAGTTACGTGGGCGGCACAGATACGCAGTATTTT. Translating it yields CASSYVGGTDTQYF.

The chain links TRBV28 to TRBJ1-2, with TRBD1 matching over 8 bases. CDR3 length: 14 residues. Germline values: CDR1 MDHEN, CDR2 SYDVKM. V trimming: 5 bases; J trimming: 7 bases; junction bases outside the gene matches: 9. The CDR3 reads CASSLPTGAGGYTF. The CDR3 coding sequence is TGTGCCAGCAGTCTGCCGACAGGGGCAGGTGGCTACACCTTC.

In its sample, this clonotype was seen a few times. The chain recombines TRBV10-2 with TRBJ2-3; 11 positions agree with TRBD2. The CDR3 is 18 residues long. V trimming: 4 bases; J trimming: 2 bases; junction bases outside the gene matches: 11. Germline CDR1 WSHSY, CDR2 SAAADI. CDR3 sequence: CASSGFSTSGALTDTQYF. Here the CDR3 DNA reads TGCGCCAGCAGTGGTTTCTCGACTAGCGGGGCGCTCACAGATACGCAGTATTTT.

This clonotype was observed a handful of times. This chain joins TRBV5-1 and TRBJ2-7; D unclear. The germline V and J ends were trimmed by 4 bases and 6 bases, with 14 bases remaining between them. The CDR3 extends over 13 amino acids. Germline V lookup: CDR1 SGHRS, CDR2 YFSETQ. Here the CDR3 DNA reads TGCGCCAGCAGCCCCGTAATGGTCTCCGAGCAGTACTTC. Protein product: CASSPVMVSEQYF.

In its sample, this clonotype was seen many times. This chain joins TRBV6-1 and TRBJ2-7, with D perhaps given as TRBD1 or TRBD2 (5 bases each). This CDR3 contains 13 residues. Per the germline V gene, CDR1 is MNHNS and CDR2 is SASEGT. V shed 7 bases and J shed 0 bases, with 10 bases lying between them. This CDR3 reads CASTGRNSYEQYF. The CDR3 nucleotides are TGTGCCAGCACGGGGCGGAACTCCTACGAGCAGTACTTC.

This sequence joins TRBV20-1 and TRBJ2-1; TRBD2 matches 7 bases. The CDR3 is 16 residues long. Germline lookup yields CDR1 DFQATT and CDR2 SNEGSKA (reference sequence). The ends lost 6 bases at V and 0 bases at J; junction bases unmatched: 11. In DNA, the CDR3 is TGCAGTGCCAAGAGCTGGCGGGGGAGCTCCTACAATGAGCAGTTCTTC. It translates to CSAKSWRGSSYNEQFF.

This clonotype showed up many times. This chain uses TRBV20-1 with TRBJ1-1; a possible D gene is TRBD1 (5 bases). Germline lookup yields CDR1 DFQATT and CDR2 SNEGSKA (reference sequence). The CDR3 has 12 amino acids. V gave up 4 bases and J gave up 5 bases, with 11 bases separating them. CDR3 protein: CSATGEWTEAFF. The CDR3 DNA sequence: TGCAGTGCTACGGGGGAATGGACTGAAGCTTTCTTT.

The chain employs TRBV30 and TRBJ1-1; TRBD1 might be the D (6 bases). The germline gives CDR1 GTSNPN, CDR2 SVGIG (reference sequence). Trimming took 4 bases from V and 5 from J, leaving 11 bases between them. CDR3 length: 12 amino acids. CDR3 sequence (DNA): TGTGCCTGGAAGACAGGACGGACTGAAGCTTTCTTT. Its translation is CAWKTGRTEAFF.